This passage covers 27 T cell receptor beta chains from one sample sequenced in a study of shared clonotypes between healthy human individuals. Repertoires were generated with immunoSEQ multiplex PCR, while TCRdb's copy carries only in-frame clones and drops some. The profile covers under 600,000 clones, with 97% appearing a single time and roughly 0.055% taken by the ten largest. Sequenced input: naive CD4+ T cells sorted from blood. Subset indicated: CD45RA+ positively selected. These receptor sequences come from a woman in her 30s in good health.

V gene TRBV2 combines with J gene TRBJ1-6, with D perhaps TRBD1 (5 bases). V was clipped by 6 bases and J by 9 bases, with 18 bases between them. The CDR3 totals 15 residues. Germline V gives CDR1 SNHLY, CDR2 FYNNEI. The CDR3 bases are TGTGCCAGCAGCTCCAGGGCAGGTGGTTCTTCACCCCTCCACTTT. Its translation is CASSSRAGGSSPLHF. The whole variable domain, remainder taken from reference TRBV2 and TRBJ1-6, is EPEVTQTPSHQVTQMGQEVILRCVPISNHLYFYWYRQILGQKVEFLVSFYNNEISEKSEIFDDQFSVERPDGSNFTLKIRSTKLEDSAMYFCASSSRAGGSSPLHFGNGTRLTVT.

This chain uses TRBV4-1 with TRBJ1-2; D is perhaps TRBD1 (5 bases). The CDR3 length is 16 residues. The germline V and J ends were trimmed by 0 bases and 4 bases, with 15 bases remaining between them. Germline values: CDR1 MGHRA, CDR2 YSYEKL. The CDR3 protein is CASSQEVVRAGYGYTF. In nucleotides, the CDR3 is TGCGCCAGCAGCCAAGAAGTGGTCAGGGCGGGCTATGGCTACACCTTC.

The gene calls are TRBV28 and TRBJ2-6; 8 positions agree with TRBD1. The CDR3 covers 17 residues. Per the germline V gene, CDR1 is MDHEN and CDR2 is SYDVKM. Trimming at V came to 0 bases and at J to 4 bases, leaving 5 bases not matched to a gene. The CDR3 here is CASSLWTGVRGANVLTF. Here the CDR3 DNA reads TGTGCCAGCAGTTTATGGACAGGGGTGCGCGGGGCCAACGTCCTGACTTTC.

The chain recombines TRBV4-1 with TRBJ1-1, with a possible D match to TRBD1 (6 bases). CDR3 length: 15 residues. Germline assignment: CDR1 MGHRA and CDR2 YSYEKL. Deletions cut 5 bases from V and 1 base from J, with 14 bases between. CDR3 sequence: CASSFGGGQNTEAFF. For the CDR3, the DNA is TGCGCCAGCAGCTTCGGGGGGGGCCAGAACACTGAAGCTTTCTTT.

Comments on this clone: Other DNA sequences in the same sample also yield this CDR3. The chain combines TRBV5-1 with TRBJ2-7; D gene unclear. V shed 0 bases and J shed 2 bases, with 9 bases lying between them. The CDR3 has 14 amino acids. Germline CDR1 and CDR2: SGHRS and YFSETQ. CDR3 in amino acids: CASSLALATYEQYF. The CDR3, as DNA: TGCGCCAGCAGCTTGGCCTTGGCCACCTACGAGCAGTACTTC.

This clone was picked up a small number of times. V is TRBV27 and J is TRBJ2-7, with 7 positions matching TRBD2. The germline V gene has CDR1 MNHEY and CDR2 SMNVEV (reference sequence). The CDR3 totals 11 residues. V lost 8 bases and J lost 2; bases outside the gene matches: 0. In DNA, the CDR3 is TGTGCCAGCGGGAGGGCCTACGAGCAGTACTTC. Its protein product is CASGRAYEQYF.

Notes on this clone: Other nucleotide sequences from this sample produce the same CDR3. The chain has TRBV5-4 and TRBJ1-2; perhaps TRBD1 as D (5 bases). The CDR3 consists of 13 residues. The V end was cut by 0 bases, the J end by 2 bases, with 5 bases between. Germline V gene lookup returns CDR1 SGHNT and CDR2 YYREEE (reference sequence). The CDR3 sequence is CASSLGGNYGYTF. Written as DNA, the CDR3 is TGTGCCAGCAGCTTGGGGGGGAACTATGGCTACACCTTC.

As for this clone: Other DNA sequences of this sample code for an identical CDR3. V gene TRBV7-9 combines with J gene TRBJ1-1; D unresolved. The germline gives CDR1 SEHNR, CDR2 FQNEAQ (reference sequence). This CDR3 region has 12 residues. V was shortened by 4 bases and J by 1 base, with 4 bases between the two germline ends. The CDR3 region is CASSSTNTEAFF. The CDR3 DNA sequence: TGTGCCAGCAGCTCGACGAACACTGAAGCTTTCTTT.

The chain couples TRBV7-7 to TRBJ1-5; D not certain. Germline V lookup: CDR1 SSHAT, CDR2 FNYEAQ (reference sequence). Trimming shortened V by 0 bases and J by 5 bases, and 5 bases separated the two germline ends. This CDR3 region has 13 residues. The CDR3: CASSLAPDQPQHF. The CDR3 nucleotides read TGTGCCAGCAGCTTAGCCCCCGATCAGCCCCAGCATTTT.

The chain recombines TRBV11-2 with TRBJ2-5; perhaps D is TRBD1 or TRBD2 (6 bases each). Germline-derived CDR1 and CDR2 are SGHAT and FQNNGV. This CDR3 region has 17 residues. Trimming removed 7 bases at V and 1 base at J, with 22 bases between. The CDR3 loop reads CASTQSHGGSPQETQYF. The CDR3 DNA is TGTGCCAGCACCCAAAGTCACGGGGGCAGCCCCCAAGAGACCCAGTACTTC.

The chain combines TRBV5-4 with TRBJ2-3, with TRBD2 matching over 8 bases. The CDR3 is made up of 12 amino acids. In germline, CDR1 is SGHNT, CDR2 YYREEE (reference sequence). The CDR3, as DNA: TGTGCGACGCGGGGAGCGGGAGAGGCGCAGTATTTT. Encoded protein: CATRGAGEAQYF.

The chain employs TRBV18 and TRBJ1-1; perhaps TRBD1 as D (5 bases). The CDR3 sequence is 13 residues long. CDR1 KGHSH and CDR2 LQKENI come from the germline V gene. Between the trimmed V and J ends, which lost 3 bases and 6 bases, there was a span of 11 bases. This CDR3 is CASSPRGGSEAFF. Written as DNA, the CDR3 is TGTGCCAGCTCACCCCGGGGGGGGTCTGAAGCTTTCTTT. The full variable domain, rest sourced from reference TRBV18 and TRBJ1-1, is NAGVMQNPRHLVRRRGQEARLRCSPMKGHSHVYWYRQLPEEGLKFMVYLQKENIIDESGMPKERFSAEFPKEGPSILRIQQVVRGDSAAYFCASSPRGGSEAFFGQGTRLTVV.

The chain joins TRBV10-3 to TRBJ2-2; 10 bases map to TRBD1. The CDR3 loop spans 13 amino acids. CDR1 and CDR2 (germline): ENHRY, SYGVKD. V was clipped by 6 bases and J by 6 bases; unmatched bases: 1. This CDR3 is CAISGTGAGELFF. The CDR3 DNA reads TGTGCCATCAGCGGGACAGGGGCCGGGGAGCTGTTTTTT.

This chain links TRBV7-9 with TRBJ2-4, with D perhaps given as TRBD1 or TRBD2 (5 bases each). V dropped 1 base and J dropped 0 bases, with 13 bases sitting between them. The germline CDR1 and CDR2 sequences are SEHNR and FQNEAQ (reference sequence). The CDR3 runs to 17 residues. CDR3 sequence (DNA): TGTGCCAGCAGCTTAGTGGGGGACGTACTAGCCAAAAACATTCAGTACTTC. Protein product: CASSLVGDVLAKNIQYF. The full variable domain, in which reference TRBV7-9 and TRBJ2-4 provide the parts outside the CDR3, is DTGVSQNPRHKITKRGQNVTFRCDPISEHNRLYWYRQTLGQGPEFLTYFQNEAQLEKSRLLSDRFSAERPKGSFSTLEIQRTEQGDSAMYLCASSLVGDVLAKNIQYFGAGTRLSVL.

The J gene is TRBJ2-7, the V gene TRBV5-1; tentatively, D is TRBD1 (6 bases). V shed 4 bases and J shed 3 bases, with 17 bases lying between them. The germline gives CDR1 SGHRS, CDR2 YFSETQ. The CDR3 runs 15 residues. As DNA, the CDR3 is TGCGCCAGCAGCATCGCCACAGGGAAAAACTACGAGCAGTACTTC. Amino acids: CASSIATGKNYEQYF.

This chain connects TRBV6-5 to TRBJ2-7, with no clear D. Between the trimmed V and J ends, which lost 5 bases and 2 bases, there was a span of 13 bases. The CDR3 length is 14 residues. The germline gives CDR1 MNHEY, CDR2 SVGAGI. The CDR3 DNA reads as TGTGCCAGCAGTAGGGTTTCAGCAACCTACGAGCAGTACTTC. This sequence encodes CASSRVSATYEQYF.

This clone was counted once. The chain links TRBV27 to TRBJ1-4; 10 bases are shared with TRBD1. Trimming removed 4 bases from V and 8 bases from J; junction bases left unmatched: 7. CDR3 size: 15 residues. CDR1 is MNHEY and CDR2 is SMNVEV in the germline V gene (reference sequence). CDR3 sequence: CASSSPGTGVEKLFF. The CDR3 nucleotides are TGTGCCAGCAGTTCCCCCGGGACAGGGGTAGAAAAACTGTTTTTT.

The CDR3 coding sequence is TGTGCCAGCAGTGATGAGGGAAGGGGAAGAGATACGCAGTATTTT. Residues: CASSDEGRGRDTQYF. The chain uses TRBV6-4 and TRBJ2-3; either TRBD1 or TRBD2 may fit D (5 bases each). The V end lost 3 bases, the J end lost 5 bases, and 15 bases lay between the germline ends. The CDR3 totals 15 residues. Germline loops: CDR1 MRHNA, CDR2 SNTAGT.

V is TRBV6-1 and J is TRBJ1-5; 7 nucleotides line up with TRBD1. The germline V gene encodes CDR1 MNHNS and CDR2 SASEGT. J was trimmed by 0 bases and V by 2 bases; bases with no gene match: 10. The CDR3 loop spans 18 amino acids. CDR3: CASSEPGQTTYSNQPQHF. In DNA form, the CDR3 reads TGTGCCAGCAGTGAACCGGGACAGACCACTTATAGCAATCAGCCCCAGCATTTT.

The chain uses TRBV15 and TRBJ1-6, with D possibly being TRBD1 (6 bases). Germline CDR1 LNHNV, CDR2 YYDKDF (reference sequence). This CDR3 is 14 amino acids long. V lost 1 base, J lost 7 bases, and 8 bases lay in between. The CDR3 region has the DNA TGTGCCACCAGCAGAGGACAGGCGAATTCACCCCTCCACTTT. Translation: CATSRGQANSPLHF. The full variable domain, in which reference TRBV15 and TRBJ1-6 provide the parts outside the CDR3, is DAMVIQNPRYQVTQFGKPVTLSCSQTLNHNVMYWYQQKSSQAPKLLFHYYDKDFNNEADTPDNFQSRRPNTSFCFLDIRSPGLGDTAMYLCATSRGQANSPLHFGNGTRLTVT.

The chain joins TRBV2 to TRBJ2-1; 13 bases fit TRBD2. The CDR3 consists of 17 residues. V was pared by 6 bases and J by 6 bases, with 11 bases of the junction left unmatched. The germline gives CDR1 SNHLY, CDR2 FYNNEI. Written as DNA, the CDR3 is TGTGCCAGCAGGAGGGGGCTAGGGACTAGCGGGACCAATGAGCAGTTCTTC. This gives the protein CASRRGLGTSGTNEQFF.

The chain employs TRBV21-1 and TRBJ2-2; the listed D gene, TRBD2, was not tested against the DNA. TRBV21-1 is labeled a pseudogene. The CDR3 is 16 amino acids. CDR3 sequence: CASSPRLAGGAGELFF. DNA for the CDR3: TGTGCCAGCAGCCCCAGACTAGCGGGAGGGGCCGGGGAGCTGTTTTTT.

The chain joins TRBV4-2 to TRBJ1-1; D remains unclear. This CDR3 contains 16 residues. V gave up 4 bases and J gave up 0 bases, with 15 bases separating them. The germline V gene has CDR1 LGHNA and CDR2 YNFKEQ. CDR3 coding DNA: TGTGCCAGCAGCCTTCAGCCTTATGGCATGAACACTGAAGCTTTCTTT. Its translation: CASSLQPYGMNTEAFF.

In regard to this clone: Other DNA sequences from this sample encode an identical CDR3 as well. The CDR3 nucleotides read TGTGCCAGCAGTCGGACTAGCGGGATCTACGAGCAGTACTTC. Amino acid sequence: CASSRTSGIYEQYF. The chain couples TRBV6-5 to TRBJ2-7, with 12 bases aligning to TRBD2. CDR3 length: 14 amino acids. CDR1 is MNHEY and CDR2 is SVGAGI in the germline V gene. V lost 5 bases, J lost 3 bases, and 2 bases stayed unmatched.

The chain is built from TRBV30 and TRBJ1-5; 8 bases align to TRBD1. V shed 0 bases, J shed 7 bases, and the junction held 5 bases outside the gene matches. Germline V gives CDR1 GTSNPN, CDR2 SVGIG (reference sequence). The CDR3 sequence is 14 residues long. CDR3 amino acids: CAWSVEQGGQPQHF. The CDR3 DNA follows: TGTGCCTGGAGTGTCGAACAGGGGGGACAGCCCCAGCATTTT.

This clone appeared a single time. The chain combines TRBV18 with TRBJ2-7; 10 bases align to TRBD1. The CDR3 has 16 residues. Germline V gives CDR1 KGHSH, CDR2 LQKENI. V lost 4 bases, J lost 0 bases, and 6 bases stayed unmatched. The CDR3 DNA follows: TGTGCCAGCTCACGATTGGGACAGGGGAGCTCCTACGAGCAGTACTTC. It yields the protein CASSRLGQGSSYEQYF.

In this sample, this clone turned up once. The rearrangement joins TRBV28 to TRBJ1-5; 7 bases line up with TRBD1. The CDR3 runs 12 residues. Germline V lookup: CDR1 MDHEN, CDR2 SYDVKM. With 11 bases clipped from V and 7 bases from J, the junction kept 8 bases outside the gene matches. Here the CDR3 DNA reads TGTGCCGTTCAGGGGACAGAACAGCCCCAGCATTTT. Its translation: CAVQGTEQPQHF.